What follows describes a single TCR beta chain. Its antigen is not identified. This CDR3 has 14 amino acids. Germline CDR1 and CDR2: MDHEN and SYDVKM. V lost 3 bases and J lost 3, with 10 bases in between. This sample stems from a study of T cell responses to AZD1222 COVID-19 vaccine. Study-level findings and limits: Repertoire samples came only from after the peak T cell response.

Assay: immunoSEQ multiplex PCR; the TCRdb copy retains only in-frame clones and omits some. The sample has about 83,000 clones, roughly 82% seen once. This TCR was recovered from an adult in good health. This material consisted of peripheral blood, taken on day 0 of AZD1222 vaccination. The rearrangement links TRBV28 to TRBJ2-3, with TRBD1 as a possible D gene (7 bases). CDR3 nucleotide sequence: TGTGCCAGCAGTTTTCAGGGGGGTACAGATACGCAGTATTTT. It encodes CASSFQGGTDTQYF.